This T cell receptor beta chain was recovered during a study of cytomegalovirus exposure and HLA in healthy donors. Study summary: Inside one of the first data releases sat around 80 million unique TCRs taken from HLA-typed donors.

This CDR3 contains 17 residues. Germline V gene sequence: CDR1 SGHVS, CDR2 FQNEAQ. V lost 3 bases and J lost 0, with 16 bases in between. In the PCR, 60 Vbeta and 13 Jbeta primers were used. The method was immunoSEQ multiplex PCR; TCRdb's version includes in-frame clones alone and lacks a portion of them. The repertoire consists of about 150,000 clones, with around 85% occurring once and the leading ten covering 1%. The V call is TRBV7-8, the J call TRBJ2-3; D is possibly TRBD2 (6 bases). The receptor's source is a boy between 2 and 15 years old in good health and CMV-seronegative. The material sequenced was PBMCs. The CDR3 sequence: CASSFRLGGSSTDTQYF. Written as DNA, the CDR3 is TGTGCCAGCAGCTTCAGACTAGGCGGTAGTAGCACAGATACGCAGTATTTT.